Below, 27 T cell receptor beta chains from the same sample are listed, as sequenced in a study of response to subunit inactivated influenza vaccine. TCRdb re-analysed the RT-PCR reads in MiXCR, keeping a single row per CDR3 protein. The sample comprises 710,000 or so distinct CDR3 sequences, less than 20% of which are singletons, and around a tenth rests with the top ten. Specimen: PBMCs from blood, collected roughly 12 days after vaccination. The receptors come from a man aged 50-60 years who received an inactivated influenza vaccine.

This rearrangement joins TRBV4-2 to TRBJ2-3; D not resolved. Germline V gene sequence: CDR1 LGHNA, CDR2 YNFKEQ. The CDR3 has 13 amino acids. The ends were cut back, 0 bases at V and 5 bases at J, with 6 bases in the middle. CDR3: CASSQDELDTQYF. For the CDR3, the DNA is TGTGCCAGCAGCCAAGATGAGTTAGATACGCAGTATTTT.

This chain joins TRBV20-1 and TRBJ2-7; 8 bases line up with TRBD1. Germline V lookup: CDR1 DFQATT, CDR2 SNEGSKA (reference sequence). The CDR3 length is 15 residues. With 3 bases clipped from V and 4 bases from J, the junction kept 11 bases outside the gene matches. CDR3 nucleotide sequence: TGCAGTGCTAGGCCCACTGACAGGGGCGGGTACGAGCAGTACTTC. Translating gives CSARPTDRGGYEQYF.

Ten or more counts support this clonotype. The CDR3 region is CASSQRRGLNQPQHF. Here the CDR3 DNA reads TGTGCCAGCAGCCAGAGGCGTGGGCTCAATCAGCCCCAGCATTTT. The chain links TRBV4-2 to TRBJ1-5, with D unresolved. The CDR3 sequence is 15 residues long. The V end was cut by 3 bases, the J end by 3 bases, with 12 bases between. The germline V gene has CDR1 LGHNA and CDR2 YNFKEQ.

V gene TRBV20-1 combines with J gene TRBJ2-1; 11 bases map to TRBD2. V gave up 3 bases and J gave up 4 bases; unmatched junction bases: 5. This CDR3 is built from 15 residues. The germline gives CDR1 DFQATT, CDR2 SNEGSKA (reference sequence). CDR3 region: CSARPGTSGYNEQFF. CDR3 nucleotide sequence: TGCAGTGCTAGGCCCGGGACTAGCGGTTACAATGAGCAGTTCTTC.

J is TRBJ2-1 and V is TRBV3-1; 8 bases are a match to TRBD2. CDR1 and CDR2 from the germline V gene are LGHDT and YNNKEL (reference sequence). This CDR3 spans 19 amino acids. Trimming at V came to 2 bases and at J to 2 bases, leaving 14 bases not matched to a gene. DNA for the CDR3: TGTGCCAGCAGCCAAACTGGCTGGGGAGCGGGAGAAGCCTACAATGAGCAGTTCTTC. Translated, it gives CASSQTGWGAGEAYNEQFF.

This clonotype occurred a few times. V is TRBV7-2 and J is TRBJ2-3; TRBD1 matches 8 bases. CDR1 is SGHTA, CDR2 FQGNSA, per germline. V gave up 5 bases and J gave up 9 bases; unmatched junction bases: 7. This CDR3 contains 13 residues. The CDR3 nucleotides read TGTGCCAGCAGCCCCGGGACAGGCGCCACGCAGTATTTT. It translates to CASSPGTGATQYF.

This clonotype was counted only a few times. V and J are TRBV6-5 and TRBJ1-2; the D gene is possibly TRBD1 (5 bases). Trimming shortened V by 1 base and J by 4 bases, and 13 bases separated the two germline ends. CDR3 length equals 15 residues. Germline CDR1 MNHEY, CDR2 SVGAGI. The CDR3 sequence: CASSYLAEGPYGYTF. DNA for the CDR3: TGTGCCAGCAGTTACTTAGCTGAGGGACCCTATGGCTACACCTTC.

This clonotype was seen at least ten times. CDR3 DNA: TGTGCCAGCAGCTTTACTAGCGGGAGTACGGGAGATACGCAGTATTTT. Protein: CASSFTSGSTGDTQYF. This chain connects TRBV7-2 to TRBJ2-3; 11 nucleotides align to TRBD2. The CDR3 totals 16 residues. CDR1 and CDR2 from the germline V gene are SGHTA and FQGNSA. Trimming removed 3 bases from V and 5 bases from J; junction bases left unmatched: 7.

This clonotype came up a few times. The chain employs TRBV5-1 and TRBJ1-1; a weak D match, TRBD1 (6 bases). V shed 0 bases and J shed 7 bases, with 16 bases lying between them. The CDR3 is made up of 15 amino acids. From germline, CDR1 is SGHRS and CDR2 YFSETQ. The CDR3 DNA is TGCGCCAGCAGCTTGGGTGGGGGGGCCGTCGGTGAAGCTTTCTTT. Its protein is CASSLGGGAVGEAFF.

In its sample, this clonotype was seen many times. This chain connects TRBV4-2 to TRBJ2-2, with D maybe TRBD2 (5 bases). This CDR3 spans 17 amino acids. V lost 0 bases to trimming and J lost 0 bases, with 11 bases between them. Germline V CDR1 and CDR2: LGHNA, YNFKEQ. The CDR3 loop reads CASSQDKSGSNTGELFF. Written as DNA, the CDR3 is TGTGCCAGCAGCCAAGATAAAAGCGGCTCGAACACCGGGGAGCTGTTTTTT.

The chain is built from TRBV7-2 and TRBJ2-3, with a weak D call TRBD2 (7 bases). Trimming removed 5 bases from V and 4 bases from J, with 16 bases in between. The CDR3 consists of 15 residues. Germline values: CDR1 SGHTA, CDR2 FQGNSA. The CDR3 protein is CASSRRGASADTQYF. The CDR3 DNA reads as TGTGCCAGCAGCCGACGGGGGGCCTCTGCAGATACGCAGTATTTT.

This clonotype has just a few counts. This chain uses TRBV20-1 with TRBJ2-3; the match to TRBD2 covers 11 bases. The CDR3 extends over 17 amino acids. Germline V gene sequence: CDR1 DFQATT, CDR2 SNEGSKA (reference sequence). Trimming removed 2 bases from V and 1 base from J; junction bases left unmatched: 8. The CDR3 DNA is TGCAGTGCTAGAATAGCGGGGGGGCGATCTGGCACAGATACGCAGTATTTT. Amino acids: CSARIAGGRSGTDTQYF.

This clonotype has ten or more counts. The chain combines TRBV7-6 with TRBJ2-1, with D unresolved. Looked up from germline, CDR1 is SGHVS and CDR2 is FNYEAQ. The CDR3 covers 14 residues. V dropped 1 base and J dropped 4 bases, with 8 bases sitting between them. The CDR3 DNA reads TGTGCCAGCAGCTTAGACGTGGTTTACAATGAGCAGTTCTTC. It codes for CASSLDVVYNEQFF.

This clonotype was seen a handful of times. The rearrangement joins TRBV28 to TRBJ2-2; no reliable D call. Germline V gene lookup returns CDR1 MDHEN and CDR2 SYDVKM. There are 15 residues in the CDR3. Trimming cost V 2 bases and J 0 bases, with 7 bases left between them. CDR3 region: CASSLVRTNTGELFF. DNA for the CDR3: TGTGCCAGCAGTTTAGTCAGGACGAACACCGGGGAGCTGTTTTTT.

The CDR3 is CASSGAAGLAGGPSSYNEQFF. The CDR3 DNA sequence: TGTGCCAGCAGTGGCGCCGCAGGGCTAGCGGGAGGCCCAAGCTCCTACAATGAGCAGTTCTTC. V gene TRBV11-2 combines with J gene TRBJ2-1; 11 positions match TRBD2. CDR1 and CDR2 (germline): SGHAT, FQNNGV. The CDR3 consists of 21 residues. The ends lost 6 bases at V and 0 bases at J; junction bases unmatched: 19.

The chain joins TRBV3-1 to TRBJ2-4; 14 positions agree with TRBD2. Germline assignment: CDR1 LGHDT and CDR2 YNNKEL (reference sequence). CDR3 size: 20 residues. J gave up 1 base and V 11 bases, and 19 bases lay outside the gene matches. The CDR3 sequence: CASCQVGTSGSGWAKNIQYF. The CDR3 nucleotides are TGTGCCTCCTGCCAAGTCGGGACTAGCGGGAGTGGTTGGGCCAAAAACATTCAGTACTTC.

This clonotype occurred a few times. The J gene is TRBJ2-5, the V gene TRBV6-5; 8 nucleotides align to TRBD1. The V segment lost 4 bases and the J segment 3 bases; nucleotides outside the gene matches: 13. The CDR3 totals 17 residues. The V gene's germline CDR1 is MNHEY and CDR2 SVGAGI. CDR3: CASSFYPRDRPEETQYF. As DNA, the CDR3 is TGTGCCAGCAGTTTCTACCCTCGGGACAGGCCCGAAGAGACCCAGTACTTC.

V is TRBV10-3 and J is TRBJ1-1; 9 bases are shared with TRBD1. The length of the CDR3 is 14 residues. Germline V lookup: CDR1 ENHRY, CDR2 SYGVKD. The trim removed 8 bases at V and 1 base at J, leaving 5 bases unmatched. The CDR3, as DNA: TGTGCCATCCGACGGGACAGGGAGAACACTGAAGCTTTCTTT. It is translated as CAIRRDRENTEAFF.

This clonotype was picked up many times. This chain uses TRBV7-2 with TRBJ1-1; 7 bases are shared with TRBD1. Germline assignment: CDR1 SGHTA and CDR2 FQGNSA. V gave up 5 bases and J gave up 4 bases; unmatched junction bases: 10. The CDR3 covers 15 residues. CDR3 DNA sequence: TGTGCCAGCAGCCTCGACAGGGTGGGAGGCACTGAAGCTTTCTTT. It encodes CASSLDRVGGTEAFF.

The chain uses TRBV20-1 and TRBJ2-7; 8 bases fit TRBD1. CDR3 length: 12 residues. V trimming: 5 bases; J trimming: 4 bases; junction bases outside the gene matches: 4. Looked up from germline, CDR1 is DFQATT and CDR2 is SNEGSKA (reference sequence). In DNA form, the CDR3 reads TGCAGTGCTTCGGGACAGGTATACGAGCAGTACTTC. Protein: CSASGQVYEQYF.

This clonotype has at least ten counts. The rearrangement links TRBV3-1 to TRBJ1-2; D unclear. This CDR3 contains 13 residues. The germline V and J ends were trimmed by 1 base and 4 bases, with 7 bases remaining between them. Germline CDR1 reads LGHDT; CDR2 reads YNNKEL (reference sequence). CDR3 coding DNA: TGTGCCAGCAGCCAAGTCAGGAGCTATGGCTACACCTTC. Its protein product is CASSQVRSYGYTF.

The genes are TRBV25-1 and TRBJ2-1; TRBD1 matches 12 bases. With V trimmed by 10 bases and J by 9 bases, 7 bases remained unmatched. CDR3 length equals 13 residues. Germline V gives CDR1 MGHDK, CDR2 SYGVNS. The CDR3 coding sequence is TGTGCCACGGGACAGGGGGCGTTCACTGAGCAGTTCTTC. This translates into CATGQGAFTEQFF. Based on the CDR3 plus reference TRBV25-1 and TRBJ2-1, the full variable domain is EADIYQTPRYLVIGTGKKITLECSQTMGHDKMYWYQQDPGMELHLIHYSYGVNSTEKGDLSSESTVSRIRTEHFPLTLESARPSHTSQYLCATGQGAFTEQFFGPGTRLTVL.

The V call is TRBV19, the J call TRBJ2-7; 10 nucleotides line up with TRBD1. The germline V gene has CDR1 LNHDA and CDR2 SQIVND (reference sequence). The CDR3 is made up of 15 amino acids. V was clipped by 5 bases and J by 2 bases; unmatched bases: 6. For the CDR3, the DNA is TGTGCCAGTAGTCCCAGACAGGGGGCCCCCTACGAGCAGTACTTC. Its protein product is CASSPRQGAPYEQYF.

This clonotype has a handful of counts. The chain combines TRBV5-1 with TRBJ2-2; D gene ambiguous. The CDR3 totals 14 residues. Germline CDR1 is SGHRS and CDR2 is YFSETQ. The germline V and J ends were trimmed by 8 bases and 7 bases, with 18 bases remaining between them. The CDR3 sequence is CASNPDSPSGELFF. In DNA form, the CDR3 reads TGCGCCAGTAACCCAGATTCCCCTAGCGGGGAGCTGTTTTTT.

The J gene is TRBJ2-2, the V gene TRBV12-3 or TRBV12-4; perhaps TRBD2 as D (5 bases). Trimming took 0 bases from V and 0 from J, leaving 14 bases between them. The CDR3 has 18 residues. The CDR3 DNA is TGTGCCAGCAGTTTAGCCCCGCCACGTAGCGCGAACACCGGGGAGCTGTTTTTT. Amino acids: CASSLAPPRSANTGELFF.

This chain joins TRBV20-1 and TRBJ2-3, with TRBD2 identical over 9 bases. V shed 4 bases and J 2 bases; nucleotides not matched to a gene: 19. The CDR3 is 19 amino acids. Germline V gene lookup returns CDR1 DFQATT and CDR2 SNEGSKA (reference sequence). CDR3 loop: CSATYLRPGLATFTDTQYF. The CDR3 DNA reads TGCAGTGCTACCTACTTGCGCCCGGGACTAGCCACTTTCACAGATACGCAGTATTTT.

The V gene is TRBV6-5, the J gene TRBJ2-7; D might be TRBD1 (6 bases). Germline V gene sequence: CDR1 MNHEY, CDR2 SVGAGI. Trimming cost V 4 bases and J 7 bases, with 14 bases left between them. This CDR3 is built from 13 residues. CDR3 sequence reads: CASSSTGTGEQYF. As DNA, the CDR3 is TGTGCCAGCAGTTCCACAGGGACGGGTGAGCAGTACTTC.